The next 32 T cell receptor beta chains were all read from a single sample in a study of T-cell reconstitution after alpha-beta-depleted transplantation in children. During its preparation, the TCRbeta library received unique molecular identifiers. A single record per CDR3 protein comes from TCRdb applying MiXCR to the PCR reads. Among 490,000 or so distinct CDR3 sequences, 12% were seen once, and the ten largest hold over 5.5%. Sequences were derived from PBMCs from the stem cell graft donor, sampled from the stem cell graft. All receptors come from a human donor who donated a stem cell graft to a child with combined immunodeficiency.

This clonotype was observed a handful of times. The rearrangement links TRBV12-3 or TRBV12-4 to TRBJ2-1; 8 nucleotides align to TRBD1. V shed 5 bases and J 9 bases; nucleotides not matched to a gene: 9. There are 14 residues in the CDR3. In DNA, the CDR3 is TGTGCCAGCAGTCCTGTGACAGGGGCCATTGAGCAGTTCTTC. Its translation: CASSPVTGAIEQFF.

This clonotype was detected many times. V gene TRBV12-3 or TRBV12-4 combines with J gene TRBJ2-1; D call uncertain. The CDR3 sequence is 15 residues long. Between the trimmed V and J ends, which lost 4 bases and 0 bases, there was a span of 10 bases. CDR3 region: CASSSAGVSYNEQFF. The CDR3 bases are TGTGCCAGCAGTTCGGCCGGCGTCTCCTACAATGAGCAGTTCTTC.

V and J are TRBV20-1 and TRBJ2-1; 11 nucleotides align to TRBD2. The germline gives CDR1 DFQATT, CDR2 SNEGSKA (reference sequence). The V segment lost 4 bases and the J segment 4 bases; nucleotides outside the gene matches: 6. The CDR3 spans 15 residues. As DNA, the CDR3 is TGCAGTGCTAACACCGGGACTAGCGGATACAATGAGCAGTTCTTC. Encoded protein: CSANTGTSGYNEQFF.

This clonotype showed up many times. The chain uses TRBV12-3 or TRBV12-4 and TRBJ2-2; the match to TRBD1 covers 10 bases. The CDR3 extends over 15 amino acids. The V gene end was trimmed by 10 bases and the J gene end by 6 bases; junction bases not matched to a gene: 11. CDR3 coding DNA: TGTGCCACTAAAATCGCCGGGACAGGGGCCGGGGAGCTGTTTTTT. It codes for CATKIAGTGAGELFF.

The chain has TRBV5-1 and TRBJ2-2, with D possibly TRBD1 on 6 matching bases. Trimming stripped 2 bases from V and 8 bases from J, with 10 bases between. The CDR3 extends over 13 amino acids. Germline CDR1 is SGHRS and CDR2 is YFSETQ. DNA for the CDR3: TGCGCCAGCAGCTTCAACAGGGATGGGGAGCTGTTTTTT. Amino acid sequence: CASSFNRDGELFF. Full variable domain (rest looked up from reference TRBV5-1 and TRBJ2-2): KAGVTQTPRYLIKTRGQQVTLSCSPISGHRSVSWYQQTPGQGLQFLFEYFSETQRNKGNFPGRFSGRQFSNSRSEMNVSTLELGDSALYLCASSFNRDGELFFGEGSRLTVL.

The chain combines TRBV12-3 or TRBV12-4 with TRBJ2-3; possibly TRBD2 for D (6 bases). The V gene lost 5 bases and the J gene lost 7 bases, with 22 bases spanning the gap. The CDR3 has 16 amino acids. CDR3 region: CASSPRDFLMSYTQYF. DNA of the CDR3: TGTGCCAGCAGTCCCCGGGACTTCCTAATGAGCTATACGCAGTATTTT.

This clonotype was detected a few times. The V and J genes are TRBV5-1 and TRBJ2-5; D unresolved. Looked up from germline, CDR1 is SGHRS and CDR2 is YFSETQ. This CDR3 region has 14 residues. V lost 3 bases and J lost 5, with 14 bases in between. The CDR3 coding sequence is TGCGCCAGCAGCTGGACCGGGCCCCTGGAGACCCAGTACTTC. Translation: CASSWTGPLETQYF.

This clonotype was seen at least ten times. This rearrangement joins TRBV5-6 to TRBJ2-5; TRBD1 aligns across 7 bases. Losses at the gene ends were 3 bases for V and 4 bases for J; bases not matched to a gene: 3. Germline CDR1 and CDR2: SGHDT and YYEEEE. The CDR3 extends over 13 amino acids. Here the CDR3 DNA reads TGTGCCAGCAGCTCGGGACAGCTAGAGACCCAGTACTTC. Protein product: CASSSGQLETQYF.

This rearrangement joins TRBV3-1 to TRBJ1-1, with unresolved D. The CDR3 runs 12 residues. Trimming pared 4 bases from V and 6 bases from J, leaving 9 bases between. Per germline, CDR1 LGHDT and CDR2 YNNKEL (reference sequence). DNA of the CDR3: TGTGCCAGCAGCCGATCGACTGCTGAAGCTTTCTTT. Translation gives CASSRSTAEAFF.

This clonotype was observed many times. The rearrangement links TRBV20-1 to TRBJ2-3; TRBD2 agrees at 8 bases. V dropped 1 base and J dropped 1; count of bases not matched to a gene: 10. Germline lookup yields CDR1 DFQATT and CDR2 SNEGSKA (reference sequence). There are 17 residues in the CDR3. The CDR3 region has the DNA TGCAGTGCTAGAGTGGCGGGAGGCTCGGGTGGCACAGATACGCAGTATTTT. As protein: CSARVAGGSGGTDTQYF.

The CDR3 DNA is TGTGCCAGCAGCCAATTTCCTCCGGGGGCCTACGAGCAGTACTTC. It is translated as CASSQFPPGAYEQYF. The rearrangement links TRBV3-1 to TRBJ2-7, with D possibly being TRBD2 (6 bases). Per the germline V gene, CDR1 is LGHDT and CDR2 is YNNKEL (reference sequence). This CDR3 comprises 15 residues. Between the trimmed V and J ends, which lost 2 bases and 2 bases, there was a span of 13 bases.

Many counts were recorded for this clonotype. The rearrangement joins TRBV28 to TRBJ1-6; D may be TRBD1 (6 bases). Germline CDR1 is MDHEN and CDR2 is SYDVKM. The ends were cut back, 2 bases at V and 9 bases at J, with 17 bases in the middle. There are 16 residues in the CDR3. The CDR3 DNA is TGTGCCAGCAGTTTACACACAGTGAGGGGGAGTTCACCCCTCCACTTT. This gives the protein CASSLHTVRGSSPLHF.

The genes are TRBV5-4 and TRBJ2-2; TRBD2 agrees at 11 bases. The CDR3 runs to 16 residues. Germline CDR1 SGHNT, CDR2 YYREEE (reference sequence). The trim removed 4 bases at V and 7 bases at J, leaving 9 bases unmatched. In DNA form, the CDR3 reads TGTGCCAGCAGCGCGACTAGCGGGGCGAGGAACGGGGAGCTGTTTTTT. The encoded protein is CASSATSGARNGELFF.

This clonotype has only a few counts. The chain links TRBV9 to TRBJ1-6; 11 bases are a match to TRBD1. Germline assignment: CDR1 SGDLS and CDR2 YYNGEE. V dropped 2 bases and J dropped 8; count of bases not matched to a gene: 3. The length of the CDR3 is 15 residues. CDR3 amino acids: CASSVGQGAYSPLHF. For the CDR3, the DNA is TGTGCCAGCAGCGTTGGACAGGGGGCATATTCACCCCTCCACTTT.

The CDR3, as DNA: TGTGCCAGCAGCTTATCGGGACAGGTCTACGAGCAGTACTTC. This codes for CASSLSGQVYEQYF. The chain has TRBV7-9 and TRBJ2-7, with 8 bases that match TRBD1. Germline values: CDR1 SEHNR, CDR2 FQNEAQ (reference sequence). The J segment lost 3 bases and the V segment lost 2 bases, leaving 3 bases of the junction unmatched. The CDR3 is 14 residues long.

The rearrangement uses TRBV20-1 and TRBJ2-4, with D maybe TRBD1 (6 bases). Germline V gene data show CDR1 as DFQATT and CDR2 as SNEGSKA (reference sequence). The V end was cut by 8 bases, the J end by 4 bases, with 15 bases between. The CDR3 runs to 13 residues. CDR3 sequence: CSFAGRGKNIQYF. The DNA for the CDR3 is TGCAGTTTCGCAGGCAGGGGAAAAAACATTCAGTACTTC.

The chain couples TRBV5-8 to TRBJ2-1; possible D gene TRBD2, 6 bases. Trimming pared 6 bases from V and 7 bases from J, leaving 23 bases between. Germline CDR1 SGHTS, CDR2 YDEGEE. The CDR3 covers 16 residues. CDR3 sequence reads: CASTLTQLGGNNEQFF. The CDR3 nucleotides read TGTGCCAGCACCTTAACCCAATTGGGCGGGAATAATGAGCAGTTCTTC.

In its sample, this clonotype was seen many times. The DNA for the CDR3 is TGCAGTGCTAGAGGGGCTGTCCCGGGACTAGCACACACAGATACGCAGTATTTT. Its translation: CSARGAVPGLAHTDTQYF. The chain combines TRBV20-1 with TRBJ2-3, with 9 bases that match TRBD2. This CDR3 is 18 amino acids long. CDR1 DFQATT and CDR2 SNEGSKA come from the germline V gene (reference sequence). Trimming took 1 base from V and 2 from J; bases not matched to a gene: 13.

There are many counts of this clonotype. The V gene is TRBV28, the J gene TRBJ2-1; D is unclear. CDR1 MDHEN and CDR2 SYDVKM come from the germline V gene. Trimming removed 2 bases from V and 4 bases from J, with 3 bases in between. The length of the CDR3 is 12 residues. CDR3 coding DNA: TGTGCCAGCAGTTTACTGTACAATGAGCAGTTCTTC. It specifies CASSLLYNEQFF.

At least ten counts were recorded for this clonotype. V gene TRBV12-3 or TRBV12-4 combines with J gene TRBJ2-7; TRBD1 matches at 8 bases. This CDR3 contains 16 residues. Trimming cost V 6 bases and J 4 bases; bases outside gene matches: 14. The CDR3 sequence is CASSFRRTGNRYEQYF. For the CDR3, the DNA is TGTGCCAGCAGCTTCAGGAGGACAGGGAATAGGTACGAGCAGTACTTC.

The chain couples TRBV5-1 to TRBJ2-5; no firm D call. Germline CDR1 is SGHRS and CDR2 is YFSETQ. Trimming stripped 0 bases from V and 6 bases from J, with 21 bases between. This CDR3 is built from 17 residues. CDR3 sequence (DNA): TGCGCCAGCAGCTTGGATTTCTACCGTACGGTGGGTCAGACCCAGTACTTC. It specifies CASSLDFYRTVGQTQYF.

There are a few counts of this clonotype. The V gene is TRBV6-2 or TRBV6-3, the J gene TRBJ2-1, with 10 bases aligning to TRBD2. This CDR3 comprises 20 residues. Germline V lookup: CDR1 MNHEY, CDR2 SVGEGT. Trimming at V came to 6 bases and at J to 2 bases, leaving 19 bases not matched to a gene. The CDR3 region has the DNA TGTGCCAGCAGCTACCTCCCGGGACTAGCGAGACCCCCCACCTACAATGAGCAGTTCTTC. Protein sequence: CASSYLPGLARPPTYNEQFF.

Ten or more counts support this clonotype. The genes are TRBV21-1 and TRBJ1-5. TRBV21-1 is shown as a pseudogene. The CDR3 consists of 18 residues. CDR3 loop: CASSKQDVWTWSNQPQHF. CDR3 bases: TGTGCCAGCAGCAAGCAAGACGTATGGACCTGGAGCAATCAGCCCCAGCATTTT.

This chain joins TRBV6-1 and TRBJ2-7; TRBD2 agrees at 11 bases. CDR1 and CDR2 (germline): MNHNS, SASEGT. CDR3 length: 13 amino acids. The ends lost 6 bases at V and 4 bases at J; junction bases unmatched: 2. Written as DNA, the CDR3 is TGTGCCAGCAGGACTAGCGGGGCTTACGAGCAGTACTTC. Its translation: CASRTSGAYEQYF.

This sequence joins TRBV20-1 and TRBJ1-5, with D maybe TRBD1 (6 bases). The germline CDR1 and CDR2 sequences are DFQATT and SNEGSKA (reference sequence). The CDR3 runs 13 residues. Trimming stripped 6 bases from V and 4 bases from J, with 13 bases between. CDR3 in DNA: TGCAGTGCGACCAGGACAGTAAATCAGCCCCAGCATTTT. It translates to CSATRTVNQPQHF.

The chain couples TRBV16 to TRBJ2-7; D tentatively fits TRBD1 or TRBD2 (5 bases each). Deletions cut 4 bases from V and 0 bases from J, with 16 bases between. The germline V gene has CDR1 KGHSY and CDR2 FQNENV. CDR3 size: 16 residues. The CDR3: CASSPNRDGLSYEQYF. CDR3 nucleotides: TGTGCCAGCAGCCCCAACCGGGACGGACTCTCCTACGAGCAGTACTTC.

The genes are TRBV15 and TRBJ2-3; D remains ambiguous. Trimming cost V 3 bases and J 6 bases, with 16 bases left between them. Germline-derived CDR1 and CDR2 are LNHNV and YYDKDF (reference sequence). There are 15 residues in the CDR3. The CDR3 is CATSSETPGHDTQYF. CDR3 bases: TGTGCCACCAGCAGCGAGACCCCCGGTCACGATACGCAGTATTTT.

This clonotype was observed once. The J gene is TRBJ2-1, the V gene TRBV4-3; 9 positions agree with TRBD2. Germline V gene sequence: CDR1 LGHNA, CDR2 YSLEER. V dropped 2 bases and J dropped 8; count of bases not matched to a gene: 13. The CDR3 is 17 amino acids. The chain's CDR3 is CASSQTLGGRAGYEQFF. The CDR3, as DNA: TGCGCCAGCAGCCAAACGTTGGGCGGGAGGGCCGGTTATGAGCAGTTCTTC.

The chain carries TRBV12-3 or TRBV12-4 and TRBJ2-2; TRBD2 matches at 13 bases. The length of the CDR3 is 18 residues. After removal of 6 bases from V and 0 bases from J, the junction contained 7 bases not matched to a gene. CDR3 nucleotides: TGTGCCAGCAGCTTCGAGGGACTAGCGGGACCGAACACCGGGGAGCTGTTTTTT. Protein product: CASSFEGLAGPNTGELFF.

This clonotype was observed a few times. CDR3 protein: CASSGLAGVDVEQYF. CDR3 DNA sequence: TGTGCCAGCAGCGGGCTAGCGGGAGTAGATGTCGAGCAGTACTTC. This chain joins TRBV12-3 or TRBV12-4 and TRBJ2-7; 10 bases line up with TRBD2. V lost 6 bases to trimming and J lost 6 bases; unmatched junction nucleotides: 11. The CDR3 loop spans 15 amino acids.

In this sample, this clonotype turned up a few times. The chain combines TRBV24-1 with TRBJ2-5, with D perhaps given as TRBD1 or TRBD2 (7 bases each). The CDR3 runs to 18 residues. CDR1 and CDR2 from the germline V gene are KGHDR and SFDVKD. The ends were cut back, 2 bases at V and 5 bases at J, with 23 bases in the middle. The CDR3: CATSDSRGGKLSWETQYF. The CDR3 region has the DNA TGTGCCACCAGTGATTCCAGGGGGGGCAAGCTCTCGTGGGAGACCCAGTACTTC.

This clonotype came up many times. This CDR3 reads CSASRRQPYEQYF. CDR3 sequence (DNA): TGCAGTGCTAGCAGGAGACAACCATACGAGCAGTACTTC. The rearrangement uses TRBV20-1 and TRBJ2-7; no clear D gene. V lost 3 bases and J 4 bases, leaving 13 bases between the germline ends. This CDR3 has 13 residues. The germline V gene has CDR1 DFQATT and CDR2 SNEGSKA (reference sequence).